What follows describes a single T cell receptor beta chain. Its antigen is currently not known. It has no much larger one-base neighbor in the sample; base qualities were not kept. TCR alpha and beta CDR3 regions were amplified with the iRepertoire nested amplicon-rescue multiplex PCR (arm-PCR) platform from RNA. For one-step reverse transcription and amplification, roughly 90-400 ng of tissue mRNA or PBMC total RNA was used as input. Following bead purification, Illumina adapters were added by a secondary multiplex PCR, and libraries between 200 and 400 bp were gel-purified. Internal 6-nucleotide barcodes were carried by the libraries and were used for demultiplexing. Libraries were sequenced on an Illumina MiSeq with 2x220 or 2x250 nucleotide paired-end reads. In the authors' own workflow: Paired reads were merged using FLASH 1.2.11 and were aligned to the GRCh37 human genome using BWA-MEM, after which TRA and TRB reads were extracted. V and J assignment used an IMGT-derived reference of cassette sequences and CDR3 motifs that included pseudogenes. Reads were translated in three frames, and productive CDR3s were defined as those with a C...FGXG motif and no stop codons. Clonotypes were defined as unique combinations of V-J cassette pair and CDR3 amino acid sequence. Reads were filtered by Hamming distance, with the threshold set by the sequence error rate of each sample in mapped regions. TCRdb passed the public sequencing reads through fastp at Q25 and MiXCR, retaining productive beta sequences. Entries that share a CDR3 protein sequence are merged under the most common genes and DNA. Here the V and J calls rest on TCRdb's processing, not on the authors' analysis. Here the sample has about 200,000 distinct CDR3 sequences; more than 25% occur a single time. Around 20% of the sample comes from the top ten.

V lost 7 bases and J lost 5 bases, and the count of bases not matched to a germline gene is 5. The CDR3 measures 14 amino acids from cysteine to phenylalanine. The only DNA kept is the CDR3, 42 bases in frame from the first base. The germline V gene supplies CDR1 SQVTM and CDR2 ANQGSEA. This entry belongs to a study of glioma-infiltrating T cells listed by TCRdb under 2016. Notes on the research overall: TCR alpha- and beta-chain repertoires were sequenced from glioma tissue, non-neoplastic brain tissue and matched peripheral blood mononuclear cells. To measure how far tissue and blood T-cell populations diverged, each tissue-infiltrating repertoire was compared against the peripheral blood repertoire of the same patient. Three low-grade glioma patients, fewer than 10 primary glioblastoma patients and three non-glioma patients contributing non-neoplastic brain tissue were included in the paired cohort. Beyond this particular receptor, the publication reports: The group comparisons were based on small numbers of patients: three non-neoplastic, three low-grade glioma and several glioblastoma patients. VJ-independent divergence between tissue and blood was found to be below expectation in non-neoplastic patients but above expectation in all gliomas, particularly low-grade gliomas. Only a very small number of CDR3 sequences turned up in both tissue and blood, a result put down to high CDR3 diversity combined with limited sampling.

The sample consisted of glioma tissue, nonneoplastic brain tissue, or PBMCs (not recorded which). Rearrangement joined TRBV29-1 to TRBJ2-1, with 13 middle bases fitting TRBD2. The clonotype originates from a human donor with low-grade glioma or glioblastoma, undergoing nonglioma brain surgery, or in good health (not recorded which). The bases are TGCAGCGCTGAGACTAGCGGGGGGCACAATGAGCAGTTCTTC. Protein translation: CSAETSGGHNEQFF.